This T cell receptor beta chain derives from a study of cytomegalovirus exposure and HLA in healthy donors. PCR primers comprised 60 Vbeta and 13 Jbeta primers. TCRdb's table, derived via immunoSEQ multiplex PCR, lists solely in-frame clones and lacks some. The sample lists 110,000 to 150,000 clones; 70% to 80% were seen once. Study-wide findings and caveats: Later analysis identified a missense DCLRE1C variant that was linked to TCR beta V- and J-gene trimming. A few of the chains that were CMV-associated were confirmed in vitro to be specific for CMV antigens. Relative to the roughly 690-donor mean, N-insertions were reportedly fewer in an Asian-associated ancestry cluster in a later analysis.

Germline values: CDR1 WSHSY, CDR2 SAAADI. Trimming took 8 bases from V and 4 from J; bases not matched to a gene: 10. The CDR3 runs 16 residues. In regard to this clone: The antigen remains unidentified.

The sequence derives from a female donor in good health and CMV-seronegative. The sample comprised PBMCs. The J gene is TRBJ2-1, the V gene TRBV10-2, with TRBD2 matching over 11 bases. CDR3 protein: CASSTSGAPPYNEQFF. As DNA, the CDR3 is TGCGCCAGCTCGACTAGCGGGGCCCCACCTTACAATGAGCAGTTCTTC.